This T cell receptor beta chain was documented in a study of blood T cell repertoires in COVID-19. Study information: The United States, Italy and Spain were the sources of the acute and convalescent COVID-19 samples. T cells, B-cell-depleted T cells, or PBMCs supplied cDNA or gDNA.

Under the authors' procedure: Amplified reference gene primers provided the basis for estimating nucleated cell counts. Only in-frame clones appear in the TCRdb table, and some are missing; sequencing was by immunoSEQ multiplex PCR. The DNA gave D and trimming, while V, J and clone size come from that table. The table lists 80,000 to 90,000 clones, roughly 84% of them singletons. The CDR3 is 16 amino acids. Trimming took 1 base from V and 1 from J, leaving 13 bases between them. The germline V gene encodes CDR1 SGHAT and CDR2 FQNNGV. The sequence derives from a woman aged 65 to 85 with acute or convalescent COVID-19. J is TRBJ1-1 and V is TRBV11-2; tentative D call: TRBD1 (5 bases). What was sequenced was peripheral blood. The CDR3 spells CASSLASGGTNTEAFF. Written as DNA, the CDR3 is TGTGCCAGCAGCTTAGCATCTGGCGGGACGAACACTGAAGCTTTCTTT.